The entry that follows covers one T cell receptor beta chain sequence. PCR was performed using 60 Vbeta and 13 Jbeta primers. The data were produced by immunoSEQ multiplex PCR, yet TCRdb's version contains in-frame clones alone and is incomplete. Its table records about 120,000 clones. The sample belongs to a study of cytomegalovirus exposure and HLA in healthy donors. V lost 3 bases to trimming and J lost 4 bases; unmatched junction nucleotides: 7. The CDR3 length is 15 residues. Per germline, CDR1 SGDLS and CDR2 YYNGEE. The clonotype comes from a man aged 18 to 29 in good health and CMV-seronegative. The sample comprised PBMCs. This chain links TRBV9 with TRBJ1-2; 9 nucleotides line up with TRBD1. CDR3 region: CASSGGQGYLYGYTF. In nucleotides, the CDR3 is TGTGCCAGCAGCGGGGGACAGGGCTATCTCTATGGCTACACCTTC.